This paragraph reports one T cell receptor (beta chain). Sequenced by immunoSEQ multiplex PCR; TCRdb stores in-frame clones only, minus some. The profile shows a few hundred thousand clones, over 85% of them singletons. This entry comes from a study of blood T cell repertoires in COVID-19. Seattle-derived patients entered the study during active infection and were followed longitudinally. Losses at the gene ends were 4 bases for V and 3 bases for J; bases not matched to a gene: 2. Germline CDR1 is MNHEY and CDR2 is SVGAGI. The CDR3 is 13 amino acids. This chain links TRBV6-5 with TRBJ1-1; 7 nucleotides align to TRBD1. The specimen sequenced was peripheral blood. The receptor's source is a woman aged 55-70 years with COVID-19, enrolled during active disease. The CDR3, as DNA: TGTGCCAGCAGTTCCACAGGGGACACTGAAGCTTTCTTT. Its protein is CASSSTGDTEAFF.